The 12 T cell receptor beta chains reported below all come from one sample, sequenced in a study of blood T cell repertoires in COVID-19. Using immunoSEQ multiplex PCR, the repertoire was profiled, and TCRdb retains in-frame clones only, with some absent. Among over 130,000 clones, almost 85% were seen once, and the ten largest hold 3% to 3.5%. Material for sequencing was PBMCs or T cells enriched from blood (not recorded which). The receptors derive from a woman aged 50 to 60 with acute COVID-19.

The CDR3 spells CASSSGEFSTDTQYF. Written as DNA, the CDR3 is TGTGCCAGCAGCTCCGGAGAGTTTAGCACAGATACGCAGTATTTT. The rearrangement joins TRBV11-3 to TRBJ2-3; no clear D. The germline CDR1 and CDR2 sequences are SGHNT and YENEEA. CDR3 size: 15 residues. Trimming took off 4 bases at V and 0 bases at J, with 11 bases between the two ends. The full variable domain, with the rest looked up from reference TRBV11-3 and TRBJ2-3, is EAGVVQSPRYKIIEKKQPVAFWCNPISGHNTLYWYLQNLGQGPELLIRYENEEAVDDSQLPKDRFSAERLKGVDSTLKIQPAELGDSAVYLCASSSGEFSTDTQYFGPGTRLTVL.

V gene TRBV5-6 combines with J gene TRBJ2-1; 8 nucleotides align to TRBD2. The J segment lost 5 bases and the V segment lost 4 bases, leaving 17 bases of the junction unmatched. CDR3 length: 18 residues. Per the germline V gene, CDR1 is SGHDT and CDR2 is YYEEEE. CDR3 sequence reads: CASSPLDPLAGGNNEQFF. The CDR3 DNA follows: TGTGCCAGCAGCCCCCTTGACCCTCTTGCGGGGGGTAACAATGAGCAGTTCTTC.

This chain links TRBV27 with TRBJ1-6; tentative D call: TRBD1 (5 bases). Germline assignment: CDR1 MNHEY and CDR2 SMNVEV (reference sequence). V gave up 3 bases and J gave up 9 bases, with 9 bases separating them. The CDR3 consists of 13 residues. CDR3 DNA sequence: TGTGCCAGCAGTTTTGGGGGGGGTTCACCCCTCCACTTT. This encodes CASSFGGGSPLHF.

The chain couples TRBV7-9 to TRBJ2-3; D is perhaps TRBD2 (5 bases). CDR1 and CDR2 (germline): SEHNR, FQNEAQ (reference sequence). V shed 2 bases and J shed 4 bases, with 13 bases lying between them. The CDR3 sequence is 15 residues long. The CDR3 region is CASSLLWETSDTQYF. The DNA of the CDR3 is TGTGCCAGCAGCTTATTGTGGGAGACGTCAGATACGCAGTATTTT. Variable domain in full (rest from reference TRBV7-9 and TRBJ2-3): DTGVSQNPRHKITKRGQNVTFRCDPISEHNRLYWYRQTLGQGPEFLTYFQNEAQLEKSRLLSDRFSAERPKGSFSTLEIQRTEQGDSAMYLCASSLLWETSDTQYFGPGTRLTVL.

The rearrangement joins TRBV12-5 to TRBJ2-7; 11 bases fit TRBD2. V lost 2 bases to trimming and J lost 7 bases; unmatched junction nucleotides: 7. This CDR3 contains 15 residues. Germline values: CDR1 LGHNT, CDR2 FRNRAP. The CDR3, as DNA: TGTGCTAGTGGTTTGTTCCTAGCGGGAGGAAAAGAGCAGTACTTC. Translation gives CASGLFLAGGKEQYF.

The chain couples TRBV11-3 to TRBJ2-7, with TRBD2 as a possible D gene (6 bases). V was pared by 2 bases and J by 2 bases, with 22 bases between. Per germline, CDR1 SGHNT and CDR2 YENEEA. The CDR3 has 18 residues. CDR3 DNA sequence: TGTGCCAGCAGCTTAACCCCCAACCGTCGGGACTCAGCCTACGAGCAGTACTTC. Amino acids: CASSLTPNRRDSAYEQYF.

The chain combines TRBV3-1 (or the pseudogene TRBV3-2) with TRBJ2-7, with TRBD2 matching over 10 bases. Germline CDR1 is LGHDT and CDR2 is YNNKEL (reference sequence). The CDR3 runs 14 residues. V was pared by 4 bases and J by 6 bases, with 6 bases of the junction left unmatched. The CDR3 reads CASSLASGRIEQYF. CDR3 nucleotides: TGTGCCAGCAGCCTAGCTAGCGGGAGAATCGAGCAGTACTTC.

This clone has a single count. The CDR3 coding sequence is TGTGCCAGCAGCCGTTCCCAGGGCACCTACGAGCAGTACTTC. Amino acids: CASSRSQGTYEQYF. The chain has TRBV5-5 and TRBJ2-7, with D tentatively TRBD1 (5 bases). The V end was cut by 4 bases, the J end by 2 bases, with 13 bases between. This CDR3 is 14 amino acids long. CDR1 is SGHKS and CDR2 is YYEKEE in the germline V gene (reference sequence).

The J gene is TRBJ2-5, the V gene TRBV25-1; possible D gene TRBD2, 6 bases. The germline V and J ends were trimmed by 2 bases and 1 base, with 11 bases remaining between them. Germline lookup yields CDR1 MGHDK and CDR2 SYGVNS. The CDR3 has 15 residues. CDR3 region: CASSEGGSSQETQYF. In nucleotides, the CDR3 is TGTGCCAGCAGTGAAGGGGGGAGCTCCCAAGAGACCCAGTACTTC.

The V call is TRBV12-1, the J call TRBJ2-1; the table's TRBD1 call for D was not verified on the DNA. TRBV12-1 is a documented pseudogene. The length of the CDR3 is 16 residues. The chain's CDR3 is CASRHEGTGGYNEQFF. The CDR3 DNA sequence: TGTGCCAGCAGACACGAAGGGACAGGGGGGTACAATGAGCAGTTCTTC.

The chain recombines TRBV2 with TRBJ1-4; 8 bases are a match to TRBD1. The V and J ends lost 3 bases and 7 bases, in that order; junction bases with no gene match: 4. CDR3 length: 14 residues. Looked up from germline, CDR1 is SNHLY and CDR2 is FYNNEI. CDR3 DNA sequence: TGTGCCAGCAGTGAGCAGGGGGCGGGTGAAAAACTGTTTTTT. Residues: CASSEQGAGEKLFF.

CDR3 coding DNA: TGCGCCAGCAGCTTGGGTCAGGGAATCGAGTTCATTCAGTACTTC. Amino acids: CASSLGQGIEFIQYF. This rearrangement joins TRBV5-1 to TRBJ2-4, with D possibly being TRBD1 (5 bases). Trimming removed 0 bases from V and 9 bases from J, with 16 bases in between. This CDR3 has 15 amino acids. Germline-derived CDR1 and CDR2 are SGHRS and YFSETQ.